This T cell receptor beta chain was identified during a study of blood T cell repertoires in COVID-19. Across the whole study: Researchers got acute and convalescent COVID-19 samples from the United States, Italy and Spain.

The V and J ends lost 0 bases and 2 bases respectively, with 18 bases between them. The CDR3 spans 17 residues. Per germline, CDR1 SGDLS and CDR2 YYNGEE. TCRdb keeps only in-frame clones here, not all; method: immunoSEQ multiplex PCR. The profile shows about 290,000 clones, 89% of them singletons. This receptor was taken from a woman in her 30s with COVID-19, enrolled during active disease. Source material: peripheral blood. The genes are TRBV9 and TRBJ2-7, with a tentative D call TRBD2 (5 bases). The DNA for the CDR3 is TGTGCCAGCAGCGTAGAACCGAGCGGTGAAGGAGCCTACGAGCAGTACTTC. Residues: CASSVEPSGEGAYEQYF.